These 12 T cell receptor beta chains originate from one sample sequenced in a study of cytomegalovirus exposure and HLA in healthy donors. Use of 60 Vbeta and 13 Jbeta primers characterized the PCR. Generated by immunoSEQ multiplex PCR, the TCRdb table keeps only in-frame clones and is missing some. The table shows approximately 210,000 clones, with more than 75% occurring only once. Source material: PBMCs. All receptors derive from a woman younger than 35 in good health and CMV-seronegative.

The rearrangement links TRBV6-1 to TRBJ2-1; 14 nucleotides line up with TRBD2. This CDR3 has 20 amino acids. CDR1 MNHNS and CDR2 SASEGT come from the germline V gene. Trimming removed 2 bases from V and 2 bases from J; junction bases left unmatched: 11. Here the CDR3 reads CASSENPPGLAGDTYNEQFF. The CDR3 DNA is TGTGCCAGCAGTGAAAATCCCCCGGGACTAGCGGGAGACACCTACAATGAGCAGTTCTTC.

The V call is TRBV7-9, the J call TRBJ2-7; possible D gene TRBD2, 5 bases. The CDR3 consists of 12 residues. The ends were cut back, 3 bases at V and 4 bases at J, with 7 bases in the middle. Per germline, CDR1 SEHNR and CDR2 FQNEAQ (reference sequence). The CDR3 DNA sequence: TGTGCCAGCAGCTTGAGGGTTTACGAGCAGTACTTC. Amino acid sequence: CASSLRVYEQYF. Full variable domain (rest looked up from reference TRBV7-9 and TRBJ2-7): DTGVSQNPRHKITKRGQNVTFRCDPISEHNRLYWYRQTLGQGPEFLTYFQNEAQLEKSRLLSDRFSAERPKGSFSTLEIQRTEQGDSAMYLCASSLRVYEQYFGPGTRLTVT.

This chain uses TRBV18 with TRBJ1-1; TRBD1 might be the D (6 bases). This CDR3 spans 13 amino acids. Germline assignment: CDR1 KGHSH and CDR2 LQKENI. V dropped 1 base and J dropped 5 bases, with 8 bases sitting between them. CDR3 amino acids: CASSPQGETEAFF. CDR3 DNA sequence: TGTGCCAGCTCACCACAGGGGGAGACTGAAGCTTTCTTT. Full variable domain (outside the CDR3, taken from reference TRBV18 and TRBJ1-1): NAGVMQNPRHLVRRRGQEARLRCSPMKGHSHVYWYRQLPEEGLKFMVYLQKENIIDESGMPKERFSAEFPKEGPSILRIQQVVRGDSAAYFCASSPQGETEAFFGQGTRLTVV.

The rearrangement uses TRBV6-5 and TRBJ2-7; 10 bases match TRBD2. Germline loops: CDR1 MNHEY, CDR2 SVGAGI. This CDR3 is built from 14 residues. J gave up 3 bases and V 6 bases, and 5 bases lay outside the gene matches. DNA of the CDR3: TGTGCCAGCAGAGCGGGAGGGTTCCTCTACGAGCAGTACTTC. Translated: CASRAGGFLYEQYF.

V and J are TRBV19 and TRBJ2-7; TRBD1 matches at 9 bases. The junction had 6 bases not matched to a gene; V was cut back by 5 bases and J by 4 bases. Germline CDR1 and CDR2: LNHDA and SQIVND (reference sequence). The CDR3 extends over 14 amino acids. This CDR3 is CASSPGTGRYEQYF. The CDR3 region has the DNA TGTGCCAGTAGTCCAGGGACAGGGAGATACGAGCAGTACTTC.

This chain links TRBV28 with TRBJ1-2; 8 nucleotides match TRBD1. From germline, CDR1 is MDHEN and CDR2 SYDVKM. J was trimmed by 5 bases and V by 7 bases; bases with no gene match: 9. There are 14 residues in the CDR3. CDR3 coding DNA: TGTGCCAGCACCCCCTCGGACAGGGAGTATGGCTACACCTTC. Encoded protein: CASTPSDREYGYTF.

The chain carries TRBV6-5 and TRBJ2-7, with 7 bases identical to TRBD1. Germline V CDR1 and CDR2: MNHEY, SVGAGI. This CDR3 has 14 residues. V lost 2 bases to trimming and J lost 3 bases; unmatched junction nucleotides: 4. Here the CDR3 reads CASSYGTAIYEQYF. The CDR3 nucleotides are TGTGCCAGCAGTTACGGGACAGCTATCTACGAGCAGTACTTC.

This chain joins TRBV29-1 and TRBJ2-7, with 7 bases lining up with TRBD1. Looked up from germline, CDR1 is SQVTM and CDR2 is ANQGSEA. V lost 4 bases to trimming and J lost 6 bases; unmatched junction nucleotides: 18. This CDR3 has 16 amino acids. The CDR3 nucleotides are TGCAGCGTTGTAAGGGGGCCGGGAAGTCAAATATCCGAGCAGTACTTC. Protein sequence: CSVVRGPGSQISEQYF.

This sequence joins TRBV11-1 and TRBJ2-1; 9 bases match TRBD2. The trim removed 4 bases at V and 2 bases at J, leaving 6 bases unmatched. The CDR3 length is 16 residues. Germline V gene lookup returns CDR1 SGHAT and CDR2 FQDESV (reference sequence). The CDR3 DNA reads as TGTGCCAGCAGCTCCTTCAGCGGGAGGACCTACAATGAGCAGTTCTTC. This sequence encodes CASSSFSGRTYNEQFF.

This clone was observed a handful of times. This chain links TRBV7-2 with TRBJ2-3; 11 bases agree with TRBD2. Germline CDR1 is SGHTA and CDR2 is FQGNSA. CDR3 length: 15 residues. With V trimmed by 1 base and J by 5 bases, 2 bases remained unmatched. This CDR3 is CASSLVAGGGDTQYF. Here the CDR3 DNA reads TGTGCCAGCAGCTTAGTAGCGGGGGGGGGAGATACGCAGTATTTT.

For this clone: A junction boundary mismatches the germline segment, possibly from a read error. The chain recombines TRBV7-2 with TRBJ2-7; TRBD1 might be the D (6 bases). This CDR3 has 15 amino acids. CDR1 and CDR2 from the germline V gene are SGHTA and FQGNSA. The CDR3 DNA sequence: TGTGCCAGCAGCGAAACCGGGACATTTCATTGGGATTTTTCCTTC. This codes for CASSETGTFHWDFSF.

The chain combines TRBV5-1 with TRBJ2-1, with 7 bases aligning to TRBD2. Germline CDR1 SGHRS, CDR2 YFSETQ. The length of the CDR3 is 15 residues. The junction had 9 bases not matched to a gene; V was cut back by 3 bases and J by 6 bases. The CDR3 DNA reads as TGCGCCAGCAGCTGGGGAGGGAACCCTTCCAATGAGCAGTTCTTC. Protein sequence: CASSWGGNPSNEQFF.